These 26 T cell receptor beta chains originate from one sample sequenced in a study of T cell repertoires in cytomegalovirus infection. No cognate antigen is known for these TCRs. TCRdb itself ran the reads through MiXCR, one entry per CDR3 protein. The table shows approximately 600,000 distinct CDR3 sequences, with just under 40% occurring only once. The source was cultured PBMCs, collected from culture after CMV antigen stimulation. The receptors stem from a human donor in good health (CMV status not recorded). Some clones in this sample may be carry-over from other donors' samples.

This clonotype has a handful of counts. This CDR3 is CASSFGGWFLAGELTDTQYF. In nucleotides, the CDR3 is TGTGCCAGCAGTTTTGGGGGGTGGTTTCTAGCGGGGGAGCTCACAGATACGCAGTATTTT. The chain is built from TRBV28 and TRBJ2-3; TRBD2 agrees at 10 bases. Trimming took 3 bases from V and 2 from J; bases not matched to a gene: 17. The germline V gene encodes CDR1 MDHEN and CDR2 SYDVKM. The CDR3 sequence is 20 residues long. Drawing the rest from reference TRBV28 and TRBJ2-3, the complete variable domain is DVKVTQSSRYLVKRTGEKVFLECVQDMDHENMFWYRQDPGLGLRLIYFSYDVKMKEKGDIPEGYSVSREKKERFSLILESASTNQTSMYLCASSFGGWFLAGELTDTQYFGPGTRLTVL.

The chain joins TRBV12-3 or TRBV12-4 to TRBJ2-2; 9 positions agree with TRBD2. Trimming removed 5 bases from V and 7 bases from J; junction bases left unmatched: 5. This CDR3 has 14 amino acids. The CDR3 DNA sequence: TGTGCCAGCAGTCCTACTAGCGGGTACGGGGAGCTGTTTTTT. Encoded protein: CASSPTSGYGELFF.

This chain links TRBV4-3 with TRBJ2-5; possible D gene TRBD1, 6 bases. In germline, CDR1 is LGHNA, CDR2 YSLEER. This CDR3 is 15 amino acids long. Trimming took 0 bases from V and 3 from J, leaving 11 bases between them. The CDR3 here is CASSQDGRQEETQYF. The DNA of the CDR3 is TGCGCCAGCAGCCAAGATGGCAGACAGGAAGAGACCCAGTACTTC.

This clonotype was counted a few times. The chain employs TRBV7-2 and TRBJ2-2, with D possibly being TRBD2 (6 bases). Between the trimmed V and J ends, which lost 4 bases and 8 bases, there was a span of 17 bases. Germline V CDR1 and CDR2: SGHTA, FQGNSA. The CDR3 consists of 15 residues. The DNA of the CDR3 is TGTGCCAGCAGCTCACGGGACTCTCGAGGAGGGGAGCTGTTTTTT. This translates into CASSSRDSRGGELFF.

This clonotype has a single count. V gene TRBV7-9 combines with J gene TRBJ2-7; D possibly matches TRBD1 or TRBD2 (6 bases each). Per germline, CDR1 SEHNR and CDR2 FQNEAQ (reference sequence). V gave up 1 base and J gave up 1 base, with 14 bases separating them. CDR3 length equals 16 residues. As DNA, the CDR3 is TGTGCCAGCAGCTTAGTTGGGGGGCTTTTGTCCTACGAGCAGTACTTC. As protein: CASSLVGGLLSYEQYF. Combining the CDR3 with reference TRBV7-9 and TRBJ2-7 gives the whole variable domain DTGVSQNPRHKITKRGQNVTFRCDPISEHNRLYWYRQTLGQGPEFLTYFQNEAQLEKSRLLSDRFSAERPKGSFSTLEIQRTEQGDSAMYLCASSLVGGLLSYEQYFGPGTRLTVT.

This clonotype turned up a few times. The CDR3 DNA is TGTGCCAGCAGCCTGCGGGGGTACTCCTACGAGCAGTACTTC. It yields the protein CASSLRGYSYEQYF. The chain combines TRBV7-8 with TRBJ2-7, with TRBD2 identical over 7 bases. The V gene end was trimmed by 5 bases and the J gene end by 0 bases; junction bases not matched to a gene: 4. Germline V gives CDR1 SGHVS, CDR2 FQNEAQ. This CDR3 spans 14 amino acids.

The gene calls are TRBV7-2 and TRBJ2-7, with 8 bases matching TRBD2. The length of the CDR3 is 16 residues. The V and J ends lost 1 base and 1 base, in that order; junction bases with no gene match: 6. Germline V gene data show CDR1 as SGHTA and CDR2 as FQGNSA. CDR3 in DNA: TGTGCCAGCAGCTTAGTGTCTAGCGGGTCTTCCTACGAGCAGTACTTC. Encoded protein: CASSLVSSGSSYEQYF.

This chain connects TRBV7-6 to TRBJ2-5; D call uncertain. V lost 3 bases to trimming and J lost 2 bases, with 13 bases between them. Germline loops: CDR1 SGHVS, CDR2 FNYEAQ. CDR3 length equals 15 residues. The CDR3 sequence is CASSFLGLTQETQYF. The CDR3 DNA sequence: TGTGCCAGCAGCTTCTTAGGCCTGACGCAAGAGACCCAGTACTTC. The whole variable domain, filled in from reference TRBV7-6 and TRBJ2-5, reads GAGVSQSPRYKVTKRGQDVALRCDPISGHVSLYWYRQALGQGPEFLTYFNYEAQQDKSGLPNDRFSAERPEGSISTLTIQRTEQRDSAMYRCASSFLGLTQETQYFGPGTRLLVL.

This clonotype was counted between two and nine times. The DNA for the CDR3 is TGTGCCAGCAGCTTAGTCCAACGGCCACTAGCGACTAGCACAGATACGCAGTATTTT. Residues: CASSLVQRPLATSTDTQYF. This chain uses TRBV7-6 with TRBJ2-3; 7 positions agree with TRBD2. Germline trimming cut 1 base from V and 0 bases from J; bases unmatched to any gene: 13. CDR1 SGHVS and CDR2 FNYEAQ come from the germline V gene. CDR3 length: 19 residues.

This clonotype was counted between two and nine times. The chain couples TRBV28 to TRBJ2-7; perhaps D is TRBD1 or TRBD2 (5 bases each). This CDR3 spans 16 amino acids. Trimming removed 3 bases at V and 5 bases at J, with 20 bases between. CDR1 MDHEN and CDR2 SYDVKM come from the germline V gene. In nucleotides, the CDR3 is TGTGCCAGCAGTTTTAATGGGGCAGGGAGTCAGAACGAGCAGTACTTC. It specifies CASSFNGAGSQNEQYF.

The chain combines TRBV11-2 with TRBJ2-7; unclear D gene. Germline-derived CDR1 and CDR2 are SGHAT and FQNNGV. V was trimmed by 5 bases and J by 4 bases, leaving 9 bases between them. This CDR3 is built from 12 residues. This CDR3 reads CASSPEEYEQYF. The CDR3 DNA follows: TGTGCCAGCAGCCCTGAGGAATACGAGCAGTACTTC.

The V and J genes are TRBV7-2 and TRBJ2-7; 7 nucleotides line up with TRBD1. V shed 7 bases and J 2 bases; nucleotides not matched to a gene: 14. The V gene's germline CDR1 is SGHTA and CDR2 FQGNSA. The CDR3 length is 16 residues. The CDR3 loop is CASTLGAGGSAYEQYF. CDR3 DNA sequence: TGTGCCAGCACCCTTGGGGCAGGGGGTTCTGCCTACGAGCAGTACTTC. Full variable domain (remainder filled in from reference TRBV7-2 and TRBJ2-7): GAGVSQSPSNKVTEKGKDVELRCDPISGHTALYWYRQSLGQGLEFLIYFQGNSAPDKSGLPSDRFSAERTGGSVSTLTIQRTQQEDSAVYLCASTLGAGGSAYEQYFGPGTRLTVT.

This clonotype was seen only a few times. The DNA for the CDR3 is TGTGCCACCAGTGACCCCACAGATACGCAGTATTTT. As protein: CATSDPTDTQYF. The chain links TRBV24-1 to TRBJ2-3; D unresolved. The germline V gene encodes CDR1 KGHDR and CDR2 SFDVKD. V shed 4 bases and J shed 2 bases, with 3 bases lying between them. The CDR3 has 12 residues.

This chain joins TRBV12-3 or TRBV12-4 and TRBJ2-3, with 12 nucleotides matching TRBD2. V dropped 2 bases and J dropped 6; count of bases not matched to a gene: 9. The CDR3 runs 17 residues. The CDR3 DNA reads as TGTGCCAGCAGTTTATCCCGAACTAGCGGGGGGCCGGATACGCAGTATTTT. Translated: CASSLSRTSGGPDTQYF.

This clonotype was detected a few times. V gene TRBV7-2 combines with J gene TRBJ2-3; D may be TRBD2 (7 bases). The CDR3 loop spans 14 amino acids. Between the trimmed V and J ends, which lost 10 bases and 2 bases, there was a span of 16 bases. Germline V gene data show CDR1 as SGHTA and CDR2 as FQGNSA. This chain's CDR3 is CATHLGGATDTQYF. DNA of the CDR3: TGTGCCACCCATCTTGGGGGGGCCACAGATACGCAGTATTTT.

The chain recombines TRBV7-8 with TRBJ2-1, with 9 bases that match TRBD1. V lost 5 bases and J lost 10; bases outside the gene matches: 12. This CDR3 is built from 15 residues. CDR1 and CDR2 from the germline V gene are SGHVS and FQNEAQ. CDR3 region: CASSKAGQGIWEQFF. CDR3 DNA: TGTGCCAGCAGCAAGGCGGGACAGGGTATCTGGGAGCAGTTCTTC.

In its sample, this clonotype was seen a few times. The J gene is TRBJ1-5, the V gene TRBV7-8; D perhaps matches TRBD1 (6 bases). Germline CDR1 is SGHVS and CDR2 is FQNEAQ. The V end was cut by 3 bases, the J end by 4 bases, with 7 bases between. The CDR3 loop spans 13 amino acids. As DNA, the CDR3 is TGTGCCAGCAGCTTTGGGACAAATCAGCCCCAGCATTTT. This gives the protein CASSFGTNQPQHF.

This clonotype appeared a few times. The V and J genes are TRBV20-1 and TRBJ2-3; 7 bases line up with TRBD1. The V and J ends lost 5 bases and 3 bases, in that order; junction bases with no gene match: 5. Germline values: CDR1 DFQATT, CDR2 SNEGSKA (reference sequence). The CDR3 runs to 13 residues. The CDR3 DNA reads as TGCAGTGCTCAACGACAGGGAACAGATACGCAGTATTTT. Amino acid sequence: CSAQRQGTDTQYF.

This clonotype was counted between two and nine times. The V and J genes are TRBV6-1 and TRBJ1-1, with D perhaps TRBD1 (5 bases). The V gene's germline CDR1 is MNHNS and CDR2 SASEGT. Trimming took off 7 bases at V and 4 bases at J, with 16 bases between the two ends. The CDR3 has 14 amino acids. This chain's CDR3 is CASKGVWRGTEAFF. CDR3 sequence (DNA): TGTGCCAGCAAAGGGGTATGGCGAGGCACTGAAGCTTTCTTT.

The chain carries TRBV7-2 and TRBJ2-2, with TRBD1 matching 7 bases. V lost 6 bases, J lost 1 base, and 5 bases stayed unmatched. The CDR3 is made up of 15 amino acids. Germline lookup yields CDR1 SGHTA and CDR2 FQGNSA. CDR3 residues: CASRPGTVNTGELFF. In DNA, the CDR3 is TGTGCCAGCAGACCCGGGACAGTGAACACCGGGGAGCTGTTTTTT.

The chain joins TRBV11-2 to TRBJ2-1; tentatively, D is TRBD1 or TRBD2 (5 bases each). The CDR3 has 13 amino acids. From germline, CDR1 is SGHAT and CDR2 FQNNGV. V lost 0 bases to trimming and J lost 12 bases, with 12 bases between them. The CDR3 region has the DNA TGTGCCAGCAGCTTAGATCGGAATGGGGGGCAGTTCTTC. As protein: CASSLDRNGGQFF. Looking up the rest from reference TRBV11-2 and TRBJ2-1 gives the full variable domain: EAGVAQSPRYKIIEKRQSVAFWCNPISGHATLYWYQQILGQGPKLLIQFQNNGVVDDSQLPKDRFSAERLKGVDSTLKIQPAKLEDSAVYLCASSLDRNGGQFFGPGTRLTVL.

This clonotype has at least ten counts. CDR3: CASSLSLGADTQYF. The CDR3 DNA is TGTGCCAGCAGCTTATCGTTAGGCGCAGATACGCAGTATTTT. The chain has TRBV7-2 and TRBJ2-3, with D unclear. The V end was cut by 2 bases, the J end by 4 bases, with 10 bases between. This CDR3 comprises 14 residues. Germline-derived CDR1 and CDR2 are SGHTA and FQGNSA.

This clonotype was observed once. V usage is TRBV20-1 and J usage is TRBJ2-2; D is unresolved. The V end lost 3 bases, the J end lost 4 bases, and 6 bases lay between the germline ends. The CDR3 is made up of 12 amino acids. CDR1 is DFQATT, CDR2 SNEGSKA, per germline (reference sequence). The CDR3 nucleotides read TGCAGTGCTAGCGGTTTCACCGGGGAGCTGTTTTTT. This translates into CSASGFTGELFF.

There are a few counts of this clonotype. The V gene is TRBV7-2, the J gene TRBJ2-1; D uncertain. V was clipped by 1 base and J by 6 bases, with 13 bases between them. The germline CDR1 and CDR2 sequences are SGHTA and FQGNSA. The CDR3 runs to 15 residues. The CDR3 bases are TGTGCCAGCAGCTTAGAATCCAGGCTCCTCAATGAGCAGTTCTTC. It codes for CASSLESRLLNEQFF.

This chain joins TRBV7-6 and TRBJ2-5; the match to TRBD2 covers 10 bases. The CDR3 covers 16 residues. V trimming: 5 bases; J trimming: 4 bases; junction bases outside the gene matches: 10. Germline CDR1 is SGHVS and CDR2 is FNYEAQ. The CDR3 DNA reads as TGTGCCAGCAGCAATCTAGCGGGAGACTTCCGAGAGACCCAGTACTTC. Translation gives CASSNLAGDFRETQYF.

V gene TRBV11-2 combines with J gene TRBJ2-5, with D maybe TRBD1 (5 bases). CDR1 SGHAT and CDR2 FQNNGV come from the germline V gene. The CDR3 is 16 residues long. V was trimmed by 5 bases and J by 4 bases, leaving 20 bases between them. CDR3 region: CASSIMGGAPIETQYF. DNA of the CDR3: TGTGCCAGCAGCATCATGGGTGGGGCGCCCATAGAGACCCAGTACTTC.